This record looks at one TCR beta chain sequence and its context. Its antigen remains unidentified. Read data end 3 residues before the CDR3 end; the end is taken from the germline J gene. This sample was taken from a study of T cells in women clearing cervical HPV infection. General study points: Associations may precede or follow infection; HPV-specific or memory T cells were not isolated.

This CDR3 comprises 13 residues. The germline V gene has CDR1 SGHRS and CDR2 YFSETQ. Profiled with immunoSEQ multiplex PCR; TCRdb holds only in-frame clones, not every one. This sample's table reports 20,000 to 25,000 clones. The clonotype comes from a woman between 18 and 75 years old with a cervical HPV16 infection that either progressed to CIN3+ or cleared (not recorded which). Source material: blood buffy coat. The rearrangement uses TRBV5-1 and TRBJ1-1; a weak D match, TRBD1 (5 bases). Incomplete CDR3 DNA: TGCGCCAGCAGCATAGGACACACCTACGAG. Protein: CASSIGHTYE. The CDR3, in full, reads CASSIGHTYEAFF.